This entry lists 13 T cell receptor beta chains sequenced from one sample in a study of T cell responses to AZD1222 COVID-19 vaccine. TCRdb's table, derived via immunoSEQ multiplex PCR, lists solely in-frame clones and lacks some. In the table there are tens of thousands of clones, roughly 84% of which are singletons. The specimen was peripheral blood, collected on day 0 of AZD1222 vaccination. All receptors come from an adult in good health.

This clone turned up a few times. The genes are TRBV10-3 and TRBJ1-6; the match to TRBD1 covers 7 bases. The trim removed 2 bases at V and 9 bases at J, leaving 13 bases unmatched. This CDR3 spans 17 amino acids. Germline-derived CDR1 and CDR2 are ENHRY and SYGVKD. The CDR3 DNA is TGTGCCATCAGTGAGACCCTTGGGACAGCTCAGGGTTCACCCCTCCACTTT. Translating it yields CAISETLGTAQGSPLHF.

V usage is TRBV19 and J usage is TRBJ1-6; tentative D call: TRBD1 (5 bases). In germline, CDR1 is LNHDA, CDR2 SQIVND (reference sequence). The CDR3 runs to 14 residues. V was trimmed by 1 base and J by 8 bases, leaving 9 bases between them. The CDR3 reads CASSIVGGDSPLHF. The CDR3 DNA reads TGTGCCAGTAGTATAGTGGGAGGGGATTCACCCCTCCACTTT.

The chain combines TRBV18 with TRBJ1-1, with D possibly matching TRBD1 (5 bases). V lost 4 bases, J lost 4 bases, and 16 bases lay in between. The germline gives CDR1 KGHSH, CDR2 LQKENI. The CDR3 is 15 amino acids. CDR3 sequence reads: CASSRAGFGGTEAFF. CDR3 DNA sequence: TGTGCCAGCTCACGGGCAGGGTTTGGTGGCACTGAAGCTTTCTTT.

The chain is built from TRBV5-1 and TRBJ1-1, with TRBD1 as a possible D gene (6 bases). Trimming removed 0 bases at V and 5 bases at J, with 17 bases between. Germline V lookup: CDR1 SGHRS, CDR2 YFSETQ. The CDR3 spans 16 residues. CDR3 nucleotides: TGCGCCAGCAGCTTGGAGAACAGGGCGGCGGGGACTGAAGCTTTCTTT. Protein sequence: CASSLENRAAGTEAFF.

This chain joins TRBV7-9 and TRBJ1-1; no clear D. CDR3 length equals 14 residues. Trimming took off 5 bases at V and 1 base at J, with 11 bases between the two ends. Germline CDR1 reads SEHNR; CDR2 reads FQNEAQ (reference sequence). CDR3 bases: TGTGCCAGCAGCCCAATAACAAGGAACACTGAAGCTTTCTTT. This translates into CASSPITRNTEAFF.

The V call is TRBV6-6, the J call TRBJ2-7; the match to TRBD1 covers 7 bases. This CDR3 comprises 15 residues. J lost 6 bases, V lost 0 bases, and 8 bases had no gene match. Germline lookup yields CDR1 MNHNY and CDR2 SVGAGI (reference sequence). Here the CDR3 DNA reads TGTGCCAGCAGTTACTCGACAGGGTTCGACGGCGAGCAGTACTTC. Translating gives CASSYSTGFDGEQYF.

The V call is TRBV3-1 (or the pseudogene TRBV3-2), the J call TRBJ2-3, with 9 bases lining up with TRBD2. J gave up 4 bases and V 4 bases, and 18 bases lay outside the gene matches. Germline CDR1 is LGHDT and CDR2 is YNNKEL (reference sequence). This CDR3 spans 19 amino acids. The CDR3 reads CASSRLERGVPGGPDTQYF. CDR3 DNA sequence: TGTGCCAGCAGCCGACTCGAGCGGGGGGTCCCGGGGGGCCCAGATACGCAGTATTTT.

The V and J genes are TRBV5-1 and TRBJ2-7; the D is unclear. Germline V CDR1 and CDR2: SGHRS, YFSETQ. V lost 3 bases and J lost 3, with 19 bases in between. The CDR3 spans 16 residues. The CDR3: CASSYLPSQEYYEQYF. CDR3 bases: TGCGCCAGCAGCTACCTACCTTCACAAGAATACTACGAGCAGTACTTC.

J is TRBJ1-4 and V is TRBV18; no firm D call. V lost 3 bases and J lost 0, with 11 bases in between. Germline CDR1 reads KGHSH; CDR2 reads LQKENI. The CDR3 has 16 residues. CDR3 coding DNA: TGTGCCAGCTCACCGAGGGCCCTCACAACTAATGAAAAACTGTTTTTT. Amino acids: CASSPRALTTNEKLFF.

The rearrangement links TRBV18 to TRBJ1-1; TRBD1 is a possible D gene (6 bases). CDR1 is KGHSH and CDR2 is LQKENI in the germline V gene. The CDR3 is made up of 17 amino acids. The ends were cut back, 6 bases at V and 3 bases at J, with 23 bases in the middle. The CDR3 nucleotides are TGTGCCAGCTCTCCTCGGACAGTATCTCCCAGGGACACTGAAGCTTTCTTT. Protein: CASSPRTVSPRDTEAFF.

V usage is TRBV19 and J usage is TRBJ1-2; tentatively, D is TRBD1 (6 bases). Germline-derived CDR1 and CDR2 are LNHDA and SQIVND (reference sequence). The CDR3 sequence is 15 residues long. V was cut by 8 bases and J by 2 bases, with 18 bases left in between. CDR3 DNA sequence: TGTGCCAGTTCGCACGGGGGCAGAGGGAACTATGGCTACACCTTC. Encoded protein: CASSHGGRGNYGYTF.

The chain couples TRBV4-1 to TRBJ2-1, with 10 bases identical to TRBD1. The length of the CDR3 is 15 residues. The V and J ends lost 5 bases and 8 bases, in that order; junction bases with no gene match: 9. Germline V gene lookup returns CDR1 MGHRA and CDR2 YSYEKL. The CDR3 region is CASSWPGQGKDEQFF. Here the CDR3 DNA reads TGCGCCAGCAGCTGGCCGGGACAGGGGAAGGATGAGCAGTTCTTC.

This clone was seen more than once but under ten times. V usage is TRBV3-1 (or the pseudogene TRBV3-2) and J usage is TRBJ1-6; D unresolved. CDR3 length equals 13 residues. V shed 6 bases and J shed 10 bases, with 13 bases lying between them. CDR1 is LGHDT, CDR2 YNNKEL, per germline (reference sequence). The CDR3 DNA follows: TGTGCCAGCAGTATCCAAGGGCGGTCACCCCTCCACTTT. Its translation is CASSIQGRSPLHF.